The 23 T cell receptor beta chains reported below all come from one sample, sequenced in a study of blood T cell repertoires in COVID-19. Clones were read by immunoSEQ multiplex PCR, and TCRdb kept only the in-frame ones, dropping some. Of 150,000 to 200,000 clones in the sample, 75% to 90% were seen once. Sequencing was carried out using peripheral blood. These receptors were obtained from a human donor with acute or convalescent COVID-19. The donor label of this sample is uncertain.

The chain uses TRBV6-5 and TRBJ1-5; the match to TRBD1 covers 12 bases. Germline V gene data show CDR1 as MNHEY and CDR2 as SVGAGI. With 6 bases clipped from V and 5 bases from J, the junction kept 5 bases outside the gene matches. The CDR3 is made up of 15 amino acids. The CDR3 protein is CASRAGTGGYQPQHF. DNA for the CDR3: TGTGCCAGCAGGGCCGGGACAGGGGGCTATCAGCCCCAGCATTTT.

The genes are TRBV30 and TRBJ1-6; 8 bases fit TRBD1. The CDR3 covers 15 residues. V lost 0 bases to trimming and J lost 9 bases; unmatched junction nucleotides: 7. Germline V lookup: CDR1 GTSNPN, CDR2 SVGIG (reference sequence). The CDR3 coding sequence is TGTGCCTGGAGTGTTTTCGGACAGGGCCTTTCACCCCTCCACTTT. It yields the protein CAWSVFGQGLSPLHF.

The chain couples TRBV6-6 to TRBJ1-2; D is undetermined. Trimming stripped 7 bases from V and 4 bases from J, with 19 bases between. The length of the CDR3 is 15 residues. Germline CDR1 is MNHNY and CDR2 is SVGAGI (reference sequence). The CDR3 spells CASTSTGGNVYGYTF. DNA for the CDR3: TGTGCCAGCACATCGACGGGCGGGAATGTCTATGGCTACACCTTC.

This CDR3 is CASSLDRRDFSGYTF. The CDR3, as DNA: TGTGCCAGCAGCTTGGACAGGCGGGACTTCAGTGGCTACACCTTC. This chain joins TRBV5-5 and TRBJ1-2, with D perhaps matching TRBD1 (5 bases). Deletions cut 0 bases from V and 7 bases from J, with 16 bases between. The length of the CDR3 is 15 residues. The V gene's germline CDR1 is SGHKS and CDR2 YYEKEE (reference sequence).

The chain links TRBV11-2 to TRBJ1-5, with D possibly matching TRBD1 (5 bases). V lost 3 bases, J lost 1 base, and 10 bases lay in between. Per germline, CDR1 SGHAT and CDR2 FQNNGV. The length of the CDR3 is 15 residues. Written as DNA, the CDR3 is TGTGCCAGCAGCTTGGGGGGTGGAAGCAATCAGCCCCAGCATTTT. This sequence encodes CASSLGGGSNQPQHF.

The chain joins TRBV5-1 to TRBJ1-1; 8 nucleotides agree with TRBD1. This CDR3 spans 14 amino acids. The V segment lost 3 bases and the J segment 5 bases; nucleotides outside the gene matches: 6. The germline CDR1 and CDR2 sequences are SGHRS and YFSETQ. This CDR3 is CASSSGQVRTEAFF. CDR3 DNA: TGCGCCAGCAGCTCGGGACAGGTGAGGACTGAAGCTTTCTTT.

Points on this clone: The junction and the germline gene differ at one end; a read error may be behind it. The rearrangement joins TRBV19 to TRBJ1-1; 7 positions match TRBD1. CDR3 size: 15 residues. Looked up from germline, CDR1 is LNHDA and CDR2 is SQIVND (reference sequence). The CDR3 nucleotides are TGTGCGAGTAGCCCCTCGACAGGGTACGACACTGAAGCTTTCTTT. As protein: CASSPSTGYDTEAFF.

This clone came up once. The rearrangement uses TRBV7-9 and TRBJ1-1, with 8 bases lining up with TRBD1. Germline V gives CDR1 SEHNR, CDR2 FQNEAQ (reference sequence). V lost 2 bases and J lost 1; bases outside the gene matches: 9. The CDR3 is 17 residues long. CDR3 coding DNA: TGTGCCAGCAGCTTAACGAGCACAGGGGGAGGGAACACTGAAGCTTTCTTT. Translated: CASSLTSTGGGNTEAFF. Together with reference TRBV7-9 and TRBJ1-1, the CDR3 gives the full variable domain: DTGVSQNPRHKITKRGQNVTFRCDPISEHNRLYWYRQTLGQGPEFLTYFQNEAQLEKSRLLSDRFSAERPKGSFSTLEIQRTEQGDSAMYLCASSLTSTGGGNTEAFFGQGTRLTVV.

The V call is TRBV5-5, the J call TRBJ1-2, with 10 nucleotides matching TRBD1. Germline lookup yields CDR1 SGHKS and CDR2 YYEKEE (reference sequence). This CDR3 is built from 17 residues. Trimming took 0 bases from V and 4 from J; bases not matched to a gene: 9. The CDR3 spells CASSLAAWGTGAYGYTF. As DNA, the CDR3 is TGTGCCAGCAGCTTGGCCGCCTGGGGGACAGGGGCCTATGGCTACACCTTC.

The DNA of the CDR3 is TGTGCCAGCAGCCCGACAGGGGGTACCTACAATGAGCAGTTCTTC. The encoded protein is CASSPTGGTYNEQFF. V is TRBV11-3 and J is TRBJ2-1; 9 bases agree with TRBD1. Looked up from germline, CDR1 is SGHNT and CDR2 is YENEEA. CDR3 length equals 15 residues. The V and J ends lost 5 bases and 2 bases, in that order; junction bases with no gene match: 4.

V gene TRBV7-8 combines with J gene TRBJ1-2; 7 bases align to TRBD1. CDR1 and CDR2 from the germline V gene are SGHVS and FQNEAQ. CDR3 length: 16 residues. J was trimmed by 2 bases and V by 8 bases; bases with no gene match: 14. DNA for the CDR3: TGTGCCAGCCGGAGGTACACGGGACAGATAAACTATGGCTACACCTTC. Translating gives CASRRYTGQINYGYTF. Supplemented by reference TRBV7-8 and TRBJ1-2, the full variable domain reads GAGVSQSPRYKVAKRGQDVALRCDPISGHVSLFWYQQALGQGPEFLTYFQNEAQLDKSGLPSDRFFAERPEGSVSTLKIQRTQQEDSAVYLCASRRYTGQINYGYTFGSGTRLTVV.

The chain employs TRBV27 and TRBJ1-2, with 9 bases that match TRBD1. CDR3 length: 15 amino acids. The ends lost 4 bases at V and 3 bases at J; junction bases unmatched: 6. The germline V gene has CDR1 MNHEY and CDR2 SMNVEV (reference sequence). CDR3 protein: CASSSPGQGHYGYTF. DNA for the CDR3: TGTGCCAGCAGTTCTCCGGGACAGGGCCACTATGGCTACACCTTC.

The CDR3 DNA is TGCGCCAGCAGCCACACTAGCGGGGGTGGCTCCTACAATGAGCAGTTCTTC. As protein: CASSHTSGGGSYNEQFF. The chain recombines TRBV4-1 with TRBJ2-1, with TRBD2 matching over 11 bases. Germline loops: CDR1 MGHRA, CDR2 YSYEKL. V gave up 3 bases and J gave up 0 bases; unmatched junction bases: 4. The CDR3 has 17 amino acids.

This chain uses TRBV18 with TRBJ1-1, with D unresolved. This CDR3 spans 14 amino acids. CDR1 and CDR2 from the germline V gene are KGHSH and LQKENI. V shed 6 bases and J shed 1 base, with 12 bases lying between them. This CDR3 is CASSTPPGNTEAFF. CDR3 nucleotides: TGTGCCAGCTCCACCCCACCGGGGAACACTGAAGCTTTCTTT.

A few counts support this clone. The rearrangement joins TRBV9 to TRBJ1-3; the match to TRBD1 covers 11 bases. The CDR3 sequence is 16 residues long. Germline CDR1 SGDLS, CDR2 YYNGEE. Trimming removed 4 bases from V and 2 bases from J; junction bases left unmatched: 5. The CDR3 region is CASSSPGQGAGNTIYF. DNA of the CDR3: TGTGCCAGCAGCTCCCCGGGACAGGGGGCTGGAAACACCATATATTTT.

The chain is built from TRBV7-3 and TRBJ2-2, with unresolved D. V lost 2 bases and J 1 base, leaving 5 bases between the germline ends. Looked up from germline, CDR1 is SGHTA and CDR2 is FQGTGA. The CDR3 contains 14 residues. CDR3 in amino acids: CASSLYRNTGELFF. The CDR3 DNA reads TGTGCCAGCAGCTTATACAGGAACACCGGGGAGCTGTTTTTT. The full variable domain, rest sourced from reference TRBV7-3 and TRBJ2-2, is GAGVSQTPSNKVTEKGKYVELRCDPISGHTALYWYRQSLGQGPEFLIYFQGTGAADDSGLPNDRFFAVRPEGSVSTLKIQRTERGDSAVYLCASSLYRNTGELFFGEGSRLTVL.

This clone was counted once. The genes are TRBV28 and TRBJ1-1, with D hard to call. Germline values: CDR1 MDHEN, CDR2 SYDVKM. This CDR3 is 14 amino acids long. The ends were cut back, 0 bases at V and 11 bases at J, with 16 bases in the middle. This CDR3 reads CASSLWQGGTSAFF. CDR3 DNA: TGTGCCAGCAGTTTATGGCAAGGAGGAACTTCGGCTTTCTTT.

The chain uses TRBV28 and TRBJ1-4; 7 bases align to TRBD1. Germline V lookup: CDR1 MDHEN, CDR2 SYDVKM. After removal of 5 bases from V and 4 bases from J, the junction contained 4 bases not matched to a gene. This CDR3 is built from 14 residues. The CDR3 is CASSRQGGNEKLFF. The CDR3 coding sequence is TGTGCCAGCAGTCGACAGGGAGGTAATGAAAAACTGTTTTTT.

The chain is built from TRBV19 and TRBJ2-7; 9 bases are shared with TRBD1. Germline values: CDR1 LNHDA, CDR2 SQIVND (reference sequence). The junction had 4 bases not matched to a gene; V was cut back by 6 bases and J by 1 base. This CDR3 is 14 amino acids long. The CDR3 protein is CASSKDRGSYEQYF. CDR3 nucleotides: TGTGCCAGTAGCAAGGACAGGGGTTCCTACGAGCAGTACTTC.

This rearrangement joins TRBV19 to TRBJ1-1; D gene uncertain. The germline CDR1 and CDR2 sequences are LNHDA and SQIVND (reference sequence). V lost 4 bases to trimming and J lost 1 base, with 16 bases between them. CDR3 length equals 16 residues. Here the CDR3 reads CASSNTRFSWNTEAFF. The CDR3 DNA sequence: TGTGCCAGTAGTAACACCAGGTTTAGTTGGAACACTGAAGCTTTCTTT.

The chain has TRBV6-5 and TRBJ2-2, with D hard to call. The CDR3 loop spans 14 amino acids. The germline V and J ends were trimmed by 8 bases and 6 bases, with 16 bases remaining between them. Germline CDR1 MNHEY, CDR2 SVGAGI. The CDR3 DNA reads TGTGCCAGCTCAGCCCCGGGTCTTTCCGGGGAGCTGTTTTTT. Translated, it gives CASSAPGLSGELFF.

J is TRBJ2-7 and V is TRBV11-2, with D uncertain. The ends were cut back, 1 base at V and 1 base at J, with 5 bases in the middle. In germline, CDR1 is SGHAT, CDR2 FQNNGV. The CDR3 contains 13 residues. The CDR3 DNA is TGTGCCAGCAGCTTAGTCCCATCCTACGAGCAGTACTTC. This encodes CASSLVPSYEQYF. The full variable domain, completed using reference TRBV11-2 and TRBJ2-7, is EAGVAQSPRYKIIEKRQSVAFWCNPISGHATLYWYQQILGQGPKLLIQFQNNGVVDDSQLPKDRFSAERLKGVDSTLKIQPAKLEDSAVYLCASSLVPSYEQYFGPGTRLTVT.

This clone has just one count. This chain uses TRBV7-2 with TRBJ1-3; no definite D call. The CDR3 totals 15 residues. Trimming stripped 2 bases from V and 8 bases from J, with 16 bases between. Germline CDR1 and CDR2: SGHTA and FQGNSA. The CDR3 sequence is CASSLSGSGGDTIYF. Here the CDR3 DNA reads TGTGCCAGCAGCTTAAGTGGGTCGGGAGGAGACACCATATATTTT.